This TCR beta chain was recorded in a study of radiation and T cells in renal cell carcinoma. Study conclusions and caveats: From baseline, blood top tumor clonotypes peaked at 2 weeks post-radiation. Baseline intratumoral clonotype presence is unknown without pretreatment biopsies.

The CDR3 has 14 amino acids. V lost 5 bases, J lost 3 bases, and 5 bases stayed unmatched. Germline values: CDR1 LNHDA, CDR2 SQIVND (reference sequence). Clones were sequenced by immunoSEQ multiplex PCR, and TCRdb holds only the in-frame ones, with some missing. This repertoire shows roughly 130,000 clones, roughly 91% found once; its top ten account for 5.8%. Time point given: blood 2 weeks post-SBRT. Sample treatment: 15 Gy SBRT to primary tumor, nephrectomy 4 weeks later. After SBRT, blood was collected at 2 and 4 weeks, plus baseline. A note on this clone: As yet, its antigen is unknown.

Source: blood, taken from a patient whose treatment included radiotherapy and nephrectomy. This clonotype originated in an older woman with renal cell carcinoma. The chain couples TRBV19 to TRBJ1-1; 8 positions agree with TRBD1. The CDR3 sequence is CASSFLTGDTEAFF. The CDR3 bases are TGTGCCAGTAGTTTCCTGACAGGGGACACTGAAGCTTTCTTT.